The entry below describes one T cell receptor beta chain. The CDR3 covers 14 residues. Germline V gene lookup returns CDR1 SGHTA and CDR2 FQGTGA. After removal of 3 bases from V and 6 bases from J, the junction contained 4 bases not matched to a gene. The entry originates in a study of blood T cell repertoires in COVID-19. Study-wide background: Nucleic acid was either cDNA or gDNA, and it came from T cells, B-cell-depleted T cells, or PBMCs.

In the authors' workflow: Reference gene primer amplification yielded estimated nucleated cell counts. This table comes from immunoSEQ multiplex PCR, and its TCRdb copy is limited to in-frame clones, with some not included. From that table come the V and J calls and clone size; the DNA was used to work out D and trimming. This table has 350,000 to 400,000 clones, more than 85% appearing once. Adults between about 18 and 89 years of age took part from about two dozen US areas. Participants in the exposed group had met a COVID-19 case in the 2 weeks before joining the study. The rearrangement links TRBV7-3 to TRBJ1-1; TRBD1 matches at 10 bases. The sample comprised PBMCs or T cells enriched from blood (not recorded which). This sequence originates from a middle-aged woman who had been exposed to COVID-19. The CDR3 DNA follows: TGTGCCAGCAGCTTTGGACAGGGGGAATCTGAAGCTTTCTTT. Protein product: CASSFGQGESEAFF.